The present entry profiles one T cell receptor (beta chain) with its context. The CDR3 is 16 amino acids. The V end lost 3 bases, the J end lost 4 bases, and 18 bases lay between the germline ends. The germline V gene encodes CDR1 LNHDA and CDR2 SQIVND (reference sequence). Seattle's cohort entered during active infection and was followed longitudinally. The data are from a study of blood T cell repertoires in COVID-19. For the study at large: Whether acute or convalescent, the COVID-19 samples came from the United States, Italy and Spain.

Per the original methods: The assay estimated nucleated cells by amplifying reference gene primers. Libraries were prepared by immunoSEQ multiplex PCR; TCRdb keeps only in-frame clonotypes and omits some of them. The V and J calls and clone size were taken over from that table, and D and trimming were inferred from the DNA. Of some 270,000 clones in the sample, approximately 85% were seen once. This sequence was found in a human donor with COVID-19, enrolled during active disease. The donor label of this sample is uncertain. Input material: peripheral blood. The chain joins TRBV19 to TRBJ1-2, with D possibly matching TRBD1 (6 bases). For the CDR3, the DNA is TGTGCCAGTAGTATCAGAACCCCACAGGGAGCCTATGGCTACACCTTC. Protein product: CASSIRTPQGAYGYTF.